The 22 T cell receptor beta chains reported below all come from one sample, sequenced in a study of blood T cells in healthy people across ages. The second PCR ran roughly 7 to 11 cycles with a sample-barcoded 5' primer and J-beta primers. Each CDR3 protein is one row after TCRdb ran MiXCR on the 5' RACE reads. The table includes 910,000 or so distinct CDR3 sequences, roughly half detected once. Sequenced: blood. The receptors were gathered from a woman aged 60-70 years in good health.

This clonotype has at least ten counts. V usage is TRBV12-3 or TRBV12-4 and J usage is TRBJ1-5; no firm D call. Deletions cut 6 bases from V and 9 bases from J, with 18 bases between. CDR3 length equals 14 residues. This chain's CDR3 is CASSVTLEGRPQHF. The CDR3 nucleotides are TGTGCCAGCAGCGTAACCCTAGAGGGTCGGCCCCAGCATTTT.

This clonotype has a handful of counts. The V and J genes are TRBV7-2 and TRBJ2-7; 11 bases map to TRBD2. This CDR3 has 16 amino acids. The trim removed 1 base at V and 4 bases at J, leaving 6 bases unmatched. The V gene's germline CDR1 is SGHTA and CDR2 FQGNSA. The CDR3 coding sequence is TGTGCCAGCAGCTTAGATAGCACTAGCGGGAGTTACGAGCAGTACTTC. Amino acid sequence: CASSLDSTSGSYEQYF.

This clonotype was detected only a few times. The V gene is TRBV12-3 or TRBV12-4, the J gene TRBJ2-6; D unresolved. V lost 4 bases and J lost 2, with 6 bases in between. The CDR3 runs to 14 residues. The CDR3 reads CASSSWAGANVLTF. CDR3 in DNA: TGTGCCAGCAGTTCGTGGGCTGGGGCCAACGTCCTGACTTTC.

This clonotype was detected only a few times. This rearrangement joins TRBV18 to TRBJ2-4, with unresolved D. The CDR3 has 14 residues. From germline, CDR1 is KGHSH and CDR2 LQKENI. Between the trimmed V and J ends, which lost 3 bases and 0 bases, there was a span of 6 bases. CDR3 amino acids: CASSPDIAKNIQYF. CDR3 DNA: TGTGCCAGCTCACCCGATATAGCCAAAAACATTCAGTACTTC. The full variable domain, with the rest looked up from reference TRBV18 and TRBJ2-4, is NAGVMQNPRHLVRRRGQEARLRCSPMKGHSHVYWYRQLPEEGLKFMVYLQKENIIDESGMPKERFSAEFPKEGPSILRIQQVVRGDSAAYFCASSPDIAKNIQYFGAGTRLSVL.

This rearrangement joins TRBV5-1 to TRBJ2-3; D is undetermined. CDR1 is SGHRS and CDR2 is YFSETQ in the germline V gene. The germline V and J ends were trimmed by 0 bases and 5 bases, with 10 bases remaining between them. This CDR3 region has 14 residues. Here the CDR3 DNA reads TGCGCCAGCAGCTTGGGAGGAGAGCAAGATACGCAGTATTTT. Its translation is CASSLGGEQDTQYF. Combining the CDR3 with reference TRBV5-1 and TRBJ2-3 gives the whole variable domain KAGVTQTPRYLIKTRGQQVTLSCSPISGHRSVSWYQQTPGQGLQFLFEYFSETQRNKGNFPGRFSGRQFSNSRSEMNVSTLELGDSALYLCASSLGGEQDTQYFGPGTRLTVL.

V usage is TRBV6-5 and J usage is TRBJ2-7; no reliable D call. The germline V gene encodes CDR1 MNHEY and CDR2 SVGAGI. The CDR3 runs 15 residues. V dropped 2 bases and J dropped 4 bases, with 15 bases sitting between them. The CDR3 bases are TGTGCCAGCAGTTACAATTTCCAACCTTTTTACGAGCAGTACTTC. This encodes CASSYNFQPFYEQYF.

The V and J genes are TRBV7-2 and TRBJ1-5; D not resolved. Trimming took 6 bases from V and 7 from J, leaving 16 bases between them. The CDR3 totals 14 residues. Germline CDR1 SGHTA, CDR2 FQGNSA. In DNA form, the CDR3 reads TGTGCCAGCAGTATAGGAGGAGGAGGACAGCCCCAGCATTTT. This encodes CASSIGGGGQPQHF.

This chain uses TRBV4-1 with TRBJ2-7; D may be TRBD1 or TRBD2 (6 bases each). Germline CDR1 is MGHRA and CDR2 is YSYEKL. With 3 bases removed from V and 4 bases from J, the gap between germline ends came to 16 bases. The CDR3 sequence is 15 residues long. The CDR3 loop is CASSQSGGGGYEQYF. CDR3 nucleotides: TGCGCCAGCAGCCAGTCCGGGGGCGGAGGATACGAGCAGTACTTC.

This clonotype was counted once. V gene TRBV7-3 combines with J gene TRBJ2-2, with D possibly matching TRBD2 (6 bases). The CDR3 is made up of 15 amino acids. V was shortened by 6 bases and J by 2 bases, with 13 bases between the two germline ends. CDR1 SGHTA and CDR2 FQGTGA come from the germline V gene. The CDR3 loop is CASSQPGLNTGELFF. CDR3 sequence (DNA): TGTGCCAGCAGTCAACCGGGACTCAACACCGGGGAGCTGTTTTTT.

The chain links TRBV20-1 to TRBJ2-7, with 11 bases matching TRBD2. V shed 5 bases, J shed 2 bases, and the junction held 11 bases outside the gene matches. Germline V CDR1 and CDR2: DFQATT, SNEGSKA (reference sequence). The CDR3 is 16 amino acids. CDR3 in amino acids: CSAGSGTSGGAYEQYF. The CDR3 DNA follows: TGCAGTGCTGGATCCGGGACTAGCGGAGGAGCCTACGAGCAGTACTTC.

J is TRBJ2-7 and V is TRBV4-2, with TRBD2 matching 8 bases. The closer fit of TRBJ2-5 to the DNA end suggests the J call may be wrong. CDR3 length equals 18 residues. The germline CDR1 and CDR2 sequences are LGHNA and YNFKEQ. The CDR3 reads CASSQGTEAGAYGETQYF. DNA of the CDR3: TGTGCCAGCAGCCAAGGTACTGAAGCGGGAGCATATGGGGAGACCCAGTACTTC.

There are a few counts of this clonotype. This chain joins TRBV4-2 and TRBJ2-3; no clear D. This CDR3 contains 15 residues. V was cut by 1 base and J by 1 base, with 9 bases left in between. Per germline, CDR1 LGHNA and CDR2 YNFKEQ. The DNA of the CDR3 is TGTGCCAGCAGCCAAGTCCATGCCCGCACAGATACGCAGTATTTT. Translated, it gives CASSQVHARTDTQYF.

The rearrangement joins TRBV4-2 to TRBJ2-5, with TRBD1 matching over 8 bases. The CDR3 covers 13 residues. V trimming: 4 bases; J trimming: 11 bases; junction bases outside the gene matches: 9. Looked up from germline, CDR1 is LGHNA and CDR2 is YNFKEQ. CDR3 in DNA: TGTGCCAGCAGCCTACAGGGGGGTGAAGAGCAGTACTTC. Protein product: CASSLQGGEEQYF.

This chain uses TRBV6-2 or TRBV6-3 with TRBJ2-4, with D tentatively TRBD2 (6 bases). The CDR3 has 13 residues. The V gene lost 6 bases and the J gene lost 15 bases, with 21 bases spanning the gap. From germline, CDR1 is MNHEY and CDR2 SVGEGT. The CDR3 is CASRAPGTSPWYF. As DNA, the CDR3 is TGTGCCAGCAGAGCCCCCGGGACTTCCCCATGGTACTTC.

The J gene is TRBJ2-7, the V gene TRBV28; 7 bases are a match to TRBD2. This CDR3 is built from 15 residues. Germline CDR1 reads MDHEN; CDR2 reads SYDVKM. V lost 2 bases to trimming and J lost 5 bases; unmatched junction nucleotides: 9. The CDR3 reads CASSLRAASGDEQYF. CDR3 nucleotide sequence: TGTGCCAGCAGTTTAAGAGCGGCTAGCGGCGACGAGCAGTACTTC.

This clonotype was picked up a small number of times. This rearrangement joins TRBV4-1 to TRBJ2-7; TRBD2 aligns across 9 bases. The trim removed 4 bases at V and 0 bases at J, leaving 4 bases unmatched. The germline V gene has CDR1 MGHRA and CDR2 YSYEKL. This CDR3 is 15 amino acids long. CDR3 in amino acids: CASSLYSGSSYEQYF. CDR3 coding DNA: TGCGCCAGCAGCCTTTATAGCGGGAGCTCCTACGAGCAGTACTTC.

Concerning this clonotype itself: Sequence at one end of the junction differs from germline and may be a read error. The chain is built from TRBV7-2 and TRBJ2-3; weak D call: TRBD1 (5 bases). Germline V gives CDR1 SGHTA, CDR2 FQGNSA. The CDR3 runs to 14 residues. Here the CDR3 DNA reads TGTGCCAACAGCTTAGGGGCTCCCACAGATACGCAGTATTTT. It yields the protein CANSLGAPTDTQYF.

J is TRBJ2-1 and V is TRBV2; D is perhaps TRBD1 (5 bases). Germline lookup yields CDR1 SNHLY and CDR2 FYNNEI. The CDR3 runs to 14 residues. The V gene lost 5 bases and the J gene lost 10 bases, with 18 bases spanning the gap. As DNA, the CDR3 is TGTGCCAGCAGTCCGGGCCCAGGGTCACTCGAGCAGTTCTTC. It yields the protein CASSPGPGSLEQFF.

The rearrangement joins TRBV6-5 to TRBJ2-7; D is possibly TRBD1 (6 bases). Gene TRBJ2-5 matches the end of the DNA better, so the J call may be wrong. The length of the CDR3 is 13 residues. The germline V gene has CDR1 MNHEY and CDR2 SVGAGI. The CDR3, as DNA: TGTGCCAGCAGGTCTGGGGGCGAGGAGACCCAGTACTTC. It codes for CASRSGGEETQYF.

The rearrangement uses TRBV5-5 and TRBJ2-3; D is perhaps TRBD2 (5 bases). V lost 1 base to trimming and J lost 5 bases, with 17 bases between them. Germline V lookup: CDR1 SGHKS, CDR2 YYEKEE (reference sequence). The CDR3 sequence is 16 residues long. The CDR3 protein is CASSLWTGGPQDTQYF. The CDR3 nucleotides read TGTGCCAGCAGCTTGTGGACTGGCGGCCCCCAAGATACGCAGTATTTT. Full variable domain (rest looked up from reference TRBV5-5 and TRBJ2-3): DAGVTQSPTHLIKTRGQQVTLRCSPISGHKSVSWYQQVLGQGPQFIFQYYEKEERGRGNFPDRFSARQFPNYSSELNVNALLLGDSALYLCASSLWTGGPQDTQYFGPGTRLTVL.

This chain uses TRBV18 with TRBJ1-2; D remains ambiguous. The V end was cut by 1 base, the J end by 5 bases, with 8 bases between. Germline CDR1 is KGHSH and CDR2 is LQKENI. The CDR3 extends over 13 amino acids. CDR3 sequence: CASSPQADYGYTF. The DNA for the CDR3 is TGTGCCAGCTCACCACAGGCGGATTATGGCTACACCTTC.

The V gene is TRBV20-1, the J gene TRBJ2-1; 9 positions agree with TRBD2. The CDR3 runs to 14 residues. Germline loops: CDR1 DFQATT, CDR2 SNEGSKA (reference sequence). Unmatched junction bases numbered 9, after V lost 3 bases and J lost 9 bases. CDR3 nucleotide sequence: TGCAGTGCTAGTTTGATAGCGGGAGTAGGTGAGCAGTTCTTC. It is translated as CSASLIAGVGEQFF.